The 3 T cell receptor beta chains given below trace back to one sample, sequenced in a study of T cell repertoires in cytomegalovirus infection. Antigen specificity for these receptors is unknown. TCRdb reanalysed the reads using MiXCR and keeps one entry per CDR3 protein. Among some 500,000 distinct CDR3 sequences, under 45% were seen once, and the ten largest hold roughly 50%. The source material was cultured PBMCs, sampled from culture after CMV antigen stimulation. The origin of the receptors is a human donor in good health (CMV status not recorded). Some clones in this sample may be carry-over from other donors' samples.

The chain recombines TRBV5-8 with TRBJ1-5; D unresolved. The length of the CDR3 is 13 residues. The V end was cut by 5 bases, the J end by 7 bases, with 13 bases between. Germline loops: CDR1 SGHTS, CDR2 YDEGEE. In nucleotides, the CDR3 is TGTGCCAGCAGACGTCGAGGGTTGCAGCCCCAGCATTTT. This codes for CASRRRGLQPQHF.

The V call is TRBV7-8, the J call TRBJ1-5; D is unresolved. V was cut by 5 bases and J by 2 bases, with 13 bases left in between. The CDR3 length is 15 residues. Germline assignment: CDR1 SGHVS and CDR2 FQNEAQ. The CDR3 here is CASSARQERNQPQHF. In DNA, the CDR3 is TGTGCCAGCAGCGCTAGGCAGGAACGCAATCAGCCCCAGCATTTT. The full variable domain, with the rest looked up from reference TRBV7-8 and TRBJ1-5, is GAGVSQSPRYKVAKRGQDVALRCDPISGHVSLFWYQQALGQGPEFLTYFQNEAQLDKSGLPSDRFFAERPEGSVSTLKIQRTQQEDSAVYLCASSARQERNQPQHFGDGTRLSIL.

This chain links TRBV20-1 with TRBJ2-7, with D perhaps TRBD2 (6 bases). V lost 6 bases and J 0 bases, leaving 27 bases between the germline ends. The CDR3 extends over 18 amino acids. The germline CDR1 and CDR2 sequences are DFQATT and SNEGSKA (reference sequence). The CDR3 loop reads CSAQPNFWFGGFSYEQYF. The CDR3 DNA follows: TGCAGTGCCCAACCGAACTTCTGGTTCGGGGGATTCTCCTACGAGCAGTACTTC.